This T cell receptor beta chain was identified in a study of response to subunit inactivated influenza vaccine. TCRdb reanalysed the RT-PCR reads using MiXCR and keeps one entry per CDR3 protein. The repertoire includes 550,000 to 800,000 distinct CDR3 sequences, around 13% of them detected once, and approximately 7% sits in the top ten. Sequencing was performed on PBMCs from blood, taken 14 to 15 days before vaccination. The clonotype was recovered from a man aged 45-65 years who received an inactivated influenza vaccine.

The CDR3 coding sequence is TGTGCCAGCAGGAAGGACTCAGATAATTCACCCCTCCACTTT. Translating gives CASRKDSDNSPLHF. V and J are TRBV2 and TRBJ1-6; D remains unclear. There are 14 residues in the CDR3. With 6 bases removed from V and 5 bases from J, the gap between germline ends came to 11 bases. The germline gives CDR1 SNHLY, CDR2 FYNNEI.